This section outlines one T cell receptor (beta chain) sequence together with its context. Antigen: not known. This sample is part of a study of cytomegalovirus exposure and HLA in healthy donors. Study-wide findings and caveats: The investigators catalogued about 170 TCR beta chains as cytomegalovirus-associated.

Use of 60 Vbeta and 13 Jbeta primers characterized the PCR. Method: immunoSEQ multiplex PCR; TCRdb's copy keeps in-frame clones and lacks some. The sample lists about 79,000 clones, roughly two thirds seen once, with approximately 7% in the top ten. The sequence was obtained from a woman in her fifties or sixties in good health and CMV-seropositive. The source material was PBMCs.

The CDR3 sequence: CASSPLGGRVYGYTF. Written as DNA, the CDR3 is TGTGCCAGCAGCCCTCTGGGGGGGCGCGTTTATGGCTACACCTTC. The V call is TRBV9, the J call TRBJ1-2, with D perhaps matching TRBD1 (6 bases). The V gene lost 4 bases and the J gene lost 5 bases, with 18 bases spanning the gap. This CDR3 is 15 amino acids long. The germline V gene encodes CDR1 SGDLS and CDR2 YYNGEE.